Sequencing of this T cell receptor beta chain was carried out in a study of T cells after yellow fever vaccination. Study-level points and caveats: Some clonotypes were seen in both the CD4 and the CD8 compartments. These made up a small share and likely arose from convergent recombination.

In germline, CDR1 is ENHRY, CDR2 SYGVKD. The CDR3 runs 14 residues. Trimming stripped 6 bases from V and 7 bases from J, with 15 bases between. This clonotype has a handful of counts. Its antigen is not identified. One entry per CDR3 protein results from TCRdb running MiXCR on the 5' RACE reads. This sample yields fewer than 650,000 distinct CDR3 sequences, of which 21% are seen a single time; roughly 16% belongs to the top ten. This sample comprised PBMCs, obtained approximately 22 days after the first yellow fever vaccination. This sequence was found in a man younger than 35 who received the YFV17D yellow fever vaccine. This chain joins TRBV10-3 and TRBJ2-2, with a possible D match to TRBD2 (6 bases). The CDR3 coding sequence is TGTGCCATCAGAGGGACCGTCGGGGGCGGGGAGCTGTTTTTT. Translation: CAIRGTVGGGELFF.